This T cell receptor (beta chain) was documented in a study of T cells in Graves' hyperthyroidism and ophthalmopathy. Broader study findings: Progression to ophthalmopathy was predicted a median of roughly 6.6 months early.

RNA transcripts served as the template for amplifying TCR beta CDR3 regions. First-round RT-PCR with HTBI primers amplified the TCR CDR3 region. TCRdb fed the multiplex PCR reads into MiXCR, producing one record per CDR3 protein. Seen here are around 190,000 distinct CDR3 sequences, less than 20% observed once, and the top ten hold roughly 55%. Calling Graves' hyperthyroidism stable meant ophthalmopathy did not progress within 18 months. Aged 18 to 65, the patients had hyperthyroidism that was newly diagnosed and had lasted under 2 months. Clinicians diagnosed patients from clinical symptoms, serum thyroxine and TRAb, thyroid ultrasound and orbital computed tomography. J was trimmed by 4 bases and V by 6 bases; bases with no gene match: 6. The CDR3 consists of 14 residues. This clonotype was seen repeatedly, ten times or more. The antigen is not known.

This TCR derives from a woman aged 45-59 years with Graves' hyperthyroidism. The chain links TRBV12-3 or TRBV12-4 to TRBJ2-1, with TRBD1 matching over 7 bases. The sequenced material came from blood. The CDR3 nucleotides are TGTGCCAGCAGACTCAGGGACAGTTACAATGAGCAGTTCTTC. It specifies CASRLRDSYNEQFF.